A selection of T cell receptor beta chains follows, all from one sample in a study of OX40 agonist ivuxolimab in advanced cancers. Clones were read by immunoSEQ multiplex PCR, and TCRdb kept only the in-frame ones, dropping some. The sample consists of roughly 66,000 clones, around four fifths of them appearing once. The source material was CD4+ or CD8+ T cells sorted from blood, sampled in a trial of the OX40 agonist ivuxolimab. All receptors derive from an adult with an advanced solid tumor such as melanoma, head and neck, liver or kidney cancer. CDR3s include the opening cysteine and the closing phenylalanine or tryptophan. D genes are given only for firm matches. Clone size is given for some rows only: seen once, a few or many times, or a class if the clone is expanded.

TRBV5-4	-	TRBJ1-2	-	TGTGCCAGCAGCTTGGGAGACACCGCTAACTATGGCTACACCTTC	CASSLGDTANYGYTF
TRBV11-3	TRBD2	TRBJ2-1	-	TGTGCCAGCAGCCGAGACGCGGGACTAGCGGGAGCAAATGAGCAGTTCTTC	CASSRDAGLAGANEQFF
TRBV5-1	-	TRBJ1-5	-	TGCGCCAGCAGCTTGGACGGGGTTGGTAATCAGCCCCAGCATTTT	CASSLDGVGNQPQHF
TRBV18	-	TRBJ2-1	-	TGTGCCAGCTCACCACCCTCCTACAATGAGCAGTTCTTC	CASSPPSYNEQFF
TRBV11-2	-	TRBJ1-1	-	TGTGCCAGCAGCGTGGGAAGGTCCTCACTGAACACTGAAGCTTTCTTT	CASSVGRSSLNTEAFF
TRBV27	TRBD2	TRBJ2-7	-	TGTGCCAGCAGTTCAGACAGAGGGACTAGCGGGAGGTTGTACGAGCAGTACTTC	CASSSDRGTSGRLYEQYF
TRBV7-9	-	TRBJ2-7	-	TGTGCCAGCAGCTTACCGTGGCTCACTTACGAGCAGTACTTC	CASSLPWLTYEQYF
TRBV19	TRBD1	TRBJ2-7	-	TGTGCCAGTAGCCCATTCGGGTCTCCACAGGGGGGAAATACCTACGAGCAGTACTTC	CASSPFGSPQGGNTYEQYF
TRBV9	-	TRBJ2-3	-	TGTGCCAGCAGCGTAGAGGGCGCTGCATTCACAGATACGCAGTATTTT	CASSVEGAAFTDTQYF
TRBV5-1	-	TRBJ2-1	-	TGCGCCAGCAGCTTGGGGACTATTGTGAACAATGAGCAGTTCTTC	CASSLGTIVNNEQFF
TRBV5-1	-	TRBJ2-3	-	TGCGCCAGCAGCTTGGGTGGCGGTTACACAGATACGCAGTATTTT	CASSLGGGYTDTQYF
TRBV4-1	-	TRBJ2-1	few	TGCGCCAGCAGCCAAGCCGGCGGACCCTACAATGAGCAGTTCTTC	CASSQAGGPYNEQFF
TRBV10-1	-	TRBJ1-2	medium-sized	TGCGCCAGCAGTGAGGACACCCAGTCGGGAGGCTACACCTTC	CASSEDTQSGGYTF
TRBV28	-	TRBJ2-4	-	TGTGCCAGCAGTAACAGGGAAAACATTCAGTACTTC	CASSNRENIQYF
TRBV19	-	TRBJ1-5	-	TGTGCCAGTAGTATAGCGGGAGGGGCGGATCAGCCCCAGCATTTT	CASSIAGGADQPQHF
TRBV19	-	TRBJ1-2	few	TGTGCCAGCGCGGCGAGTCGGGGGCGGCTAGTTACAACCTATGGCTACACCTTC	CASAASRGRLVTTYGYTF
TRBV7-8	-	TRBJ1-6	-	TGTGCCAGCAGCACTGATGGGTACTCACCCCTCCACTTT	CASSTDGYSPLHF
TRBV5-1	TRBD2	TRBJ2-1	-	TGCGCCAGCAGCTTAGTAGCGGGATACGGGGGGCAGTTCTTC	CASSLVAGYGGQFF
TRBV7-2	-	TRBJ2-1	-	TGTGCCAGCAGCAGATCGACGGGAGAAAACAATGAGCAGTTCTTC	CASSRSTGENNEQFF
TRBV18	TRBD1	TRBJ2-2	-	TGTGCCAGCTCACCTTTTTCACAGGGGACCGGCTTGGAGCTGTTTTTT	CASSPFSQGTGLELFF
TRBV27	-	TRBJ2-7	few	TGTGCCAGCAGTTCACCGGGAGCGAGGACCTACGAGCAGTACTTC	CASSSPGARTYEQYF
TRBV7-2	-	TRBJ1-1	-	TGTGCCAGCAGCTTAAAGGGACAGAACACTGAAGCTTTCTTT	CASSLKGQNTEAFF
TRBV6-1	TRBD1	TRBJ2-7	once	TGTGCCAGCAGTGAAGCGCTCCCGGACAGGGCCTACGAGCAGTACTTC	CASSEALPDRAYEQYF
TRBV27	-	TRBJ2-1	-	TGTGCCAGCAGTTTATTTAGACAGGGACTGGGGTTCGCCTACAATGAGCAGTTCTTC	CASSLFRQGLGFAYNEQFF
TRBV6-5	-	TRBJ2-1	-	TGTGCCAGCAGCGACCTGCGTCGGGGTGAGCAGTTCTTC	CASSDLRRGEQFF
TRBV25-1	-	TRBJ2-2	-	TGTGCCAGCAGTGAATATATTAGGAATACCAACACCGGGGAGCTGTTTTTT	CASSEYIRNTNTGELFF
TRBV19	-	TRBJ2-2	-	TGTGCCAGTAGTATAGGGGGGCCCGGGGAGCTGTTTTTT	CASSIGGPGELFF
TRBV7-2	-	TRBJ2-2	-	TGTGCCAGCAGCCCTCGTGGGGGCGCGAACACCGGGGAGCTGTTTTTT	CASSPRGGANTGELFF